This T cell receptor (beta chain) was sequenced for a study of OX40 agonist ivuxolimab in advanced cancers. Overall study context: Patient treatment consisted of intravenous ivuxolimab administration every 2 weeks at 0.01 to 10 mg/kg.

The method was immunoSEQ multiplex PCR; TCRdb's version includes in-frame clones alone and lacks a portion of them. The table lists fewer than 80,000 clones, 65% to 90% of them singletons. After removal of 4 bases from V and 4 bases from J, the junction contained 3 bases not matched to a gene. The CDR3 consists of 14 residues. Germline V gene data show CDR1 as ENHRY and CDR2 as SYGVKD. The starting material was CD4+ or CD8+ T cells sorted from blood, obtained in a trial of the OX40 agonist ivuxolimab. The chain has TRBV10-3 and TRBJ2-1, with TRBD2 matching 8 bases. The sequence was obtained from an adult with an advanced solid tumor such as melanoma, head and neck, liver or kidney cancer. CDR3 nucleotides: TGTGCCATCAGTGCAGCGGGGGAGTACAATGAGCAGTTCTTC. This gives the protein CAISAAGEYNEQFF.